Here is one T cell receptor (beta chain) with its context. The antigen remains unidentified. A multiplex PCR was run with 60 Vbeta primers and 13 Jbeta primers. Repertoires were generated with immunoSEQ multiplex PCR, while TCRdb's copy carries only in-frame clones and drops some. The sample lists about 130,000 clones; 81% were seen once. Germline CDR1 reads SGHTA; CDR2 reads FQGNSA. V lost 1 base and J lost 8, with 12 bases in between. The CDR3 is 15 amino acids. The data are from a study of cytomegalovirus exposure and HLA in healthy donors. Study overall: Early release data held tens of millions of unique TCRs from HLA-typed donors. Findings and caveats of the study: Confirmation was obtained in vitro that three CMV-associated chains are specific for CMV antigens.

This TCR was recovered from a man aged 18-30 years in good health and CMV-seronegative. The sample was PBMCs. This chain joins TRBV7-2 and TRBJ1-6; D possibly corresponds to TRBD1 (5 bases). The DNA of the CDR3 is TGTGCCAGCAGCTTAGTACCAGGGTTGGATTCACCCCTCCACTTT. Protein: CASSLVPGLDSPLHF.